This T cell receptor beta chain emerged from a study of blood T cell repertoires in COVID-19. Germline assignment: CDR1 KGHSH and CDR2 LQKENI. The CDR3 loop spans 14 amino acids. Germline trimming cut 3 bases from V and 4 bases from J; bases unmatched to any gene: 1. Authors' data handling: The assay estimated nucleated cells by amplifying reference gene primers. The table came from immunoSEQ multiplex PCR; TCRdb's copy has only in-frame clones and leaves some out. V, J and clone size reflect that table, while D and trimming were determined from the DNA. The sample includes 65,000 to 80,000 clones, 82% of them seen just once.

The J gene is TRBJ1-4, the V gene TRBV18; 8 bases match TRBD1. The sample was peripheral blood. This receptor was taken from a human donor in a cohort sampled during active COVID-19. The CDR3: CASSPGQGNEKLFF. In DNA, the CDR3 is TGTGCCAGCTCACCTGGACAGGGTAATGAAAAACTGTTTTTT. The complete variable domain, with remaining parts taken from reference TRBV18 and TRBJ1-4, reads NAGVMQNPRHLVRRRGQEARLRCSPMKGHSHVYWYRQLPEEGLKFMVYLQKENIIDESGMPKERFSAEFPKEGPSILRIQQVVRGDSAAYFCASSPGQGNEKLFFGSGTQLSVL.